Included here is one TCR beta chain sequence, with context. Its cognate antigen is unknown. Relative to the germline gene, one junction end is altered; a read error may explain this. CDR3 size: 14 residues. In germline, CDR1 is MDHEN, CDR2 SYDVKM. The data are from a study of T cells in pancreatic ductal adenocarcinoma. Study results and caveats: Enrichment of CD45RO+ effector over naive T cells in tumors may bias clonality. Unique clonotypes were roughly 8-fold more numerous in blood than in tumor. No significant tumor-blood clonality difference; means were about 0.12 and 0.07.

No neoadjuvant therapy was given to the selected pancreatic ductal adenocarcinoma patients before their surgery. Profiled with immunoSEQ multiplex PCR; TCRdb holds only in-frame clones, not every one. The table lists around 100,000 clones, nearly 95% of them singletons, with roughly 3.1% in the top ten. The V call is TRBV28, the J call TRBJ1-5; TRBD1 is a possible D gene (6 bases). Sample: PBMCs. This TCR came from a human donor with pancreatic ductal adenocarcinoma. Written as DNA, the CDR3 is TGTGCCAGTAGTTTACGGACAGCGCCTCAGCCCCAGCATTTT. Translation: CASSLRTAPQPQHF.